This T cell receptor beta chain is drawn from a study of metastatic and nonmetastatic thyroid tumors. The overall study: Across blood and tumor or nodule tissue, repertoires from malignant and benign thyroid patients were compared with one another.

Per the original data handling: Between-group CDR3 differences, defined by clinicopathological status, yielded a distant-metastasis classifier for papillary thyroid cancer. TCRdb re-processed the PCR reads through MiXCR. TCRdb, not the authors, supplied the V and J calls. The sample carries about 40,000 clones, 17% recorded once. As regards this clone: What it recognizes is unknown.

General study results and limits: It was reportedly found that TCR beta diversity was significantly higher in malignant thyroid tumors than in benign nodules, a difference seen in both blood and tumor samples.

There were no patients who had received any treatment before thyroid surgery. The source is a female donor with papillary thyroid cancer or a benign thyroid nodule (not recorded which). Some clones in this sample may be carry-over from other donors' samples. Sequencing used tumor tissue.

The CDR3 DNA follows: TGCGCCAGCAGTGAGTCGCAGGGTTCGGGCGAGCAGTACTTC. Its translation: CASSESQGSGEQYF. V is TRBV10-1 and J is TRBJ2-7; possible D gene TRBD1, 5 bases. The CDR3 extends over 14 amino acids. Trimming removed 0 bases at V and 6 bases at J, with 12 bases between. Germline V lookup: CDR1 WNHNN, CDR2 SYGVQD (reference sequence).